Below are 2 T cell receptor beta chains sequenced from a single sample in a study of T cells after yellow fever vaccination. Using its own MiXCR run on the 5' RACE reads, TCRdb lists one record per CDR3 protein. The sample records roughly 330,000 distinct CDR3 sequences, 3% to 4.5% being singletons. Sequenced here: PBMCs, sampled 5 days after the yellow fever booster vaccination. These receptors were collected from a man aged 18 to 30 who received the YFV17D yellow fever vaccine.

The gene calls are TRBV7-2 and TRBJ1-1; 7 positions agree with TRBD1. The CDR3 covers 15 residues. The germline gives CDR1 SGHTA, CDR2 FQGNSA. Trimming took 1 base from V and 6 from J; bases not matched to a gene: 8. The CDR3 DNA reads TGTGCCAGCAGCTTAGTATCAGGGGGTATGGCTGAAGCTTTCTTT. Protein: CASSLVSGGMAEAFF.

This clonotype has only a few counts. This chain connects TRBV7-9 to TRBJ1-2; 8 nucleotides match TRBD1. The CDR3 runs 14 residues. V was pared by 4 bases and J by 5 bases, with 6 bases of the junction left unmatched. Germline loops: CDR1 SEHNR, CDR2 FQNEAQ (reference sequence). CDR3 DNA: TGTGCCAGCAGCTCGGACAGGGCCCCTTATGGCTACACCTTC. Encoded protein: CASSSDRAPYGYTF.